This T cell receptor beta chain was recovered during a study of vaccination and CD4 T cells after COVID-19. Trimming at V came to 6 bases and at J to 4 bases, leaving 10 bases not matched to a gene. CDR3 size: 15 residues. From germline, CDR1 is MDHEN and CDR2 SYDVKM. The time point denotes: late sampling 161 to 241 days after vaccination in a few convalescent patients. Documented treatment: roughly 11-day PBMC culture with coronavirus spike peptide pools or control peptides (ViraFEST assay). Remarks on this clonotype: What it binds is unknown.

Sequence data for DNA of cultured CD4+ T cells were generated by the Oncomine TCR Beta short-read assay. One entry per CDR3 protein results from TCRdb running MiXCR on the PCR reads. Among around 25,000 distinct CDR3 sequences listed, 28% were seen once. V usage is TRBV28 and J usage is TRBJ2-7, with TRBD2 identical over 9 bases. The sequence derives from a human donor who had recovered from COVID-19. The sample was CD4+ T cells from blood, cultured in vitro, taken about 7 months after SARS-CoV-2 vaccination. CDR3 DNA sequence: TGTGCCAGCAGCACTCGGGTAGCGGGAGTTTACGAGCAGTACTTC. Its protein product is CASSTRVAGVYEQYF.